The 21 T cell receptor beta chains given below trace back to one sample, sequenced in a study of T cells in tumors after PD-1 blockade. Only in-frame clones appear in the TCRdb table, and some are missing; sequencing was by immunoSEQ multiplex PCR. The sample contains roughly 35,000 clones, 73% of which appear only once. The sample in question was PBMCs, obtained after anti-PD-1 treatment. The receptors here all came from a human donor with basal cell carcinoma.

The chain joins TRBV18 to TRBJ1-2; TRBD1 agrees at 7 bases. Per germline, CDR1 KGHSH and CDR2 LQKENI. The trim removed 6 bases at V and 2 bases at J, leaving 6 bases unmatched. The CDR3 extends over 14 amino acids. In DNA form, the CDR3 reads TGTGCCAGCTCGCCGACAGGGAGGAACTATGGCTACACCTTC. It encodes CASSPTGRNYGYTF.

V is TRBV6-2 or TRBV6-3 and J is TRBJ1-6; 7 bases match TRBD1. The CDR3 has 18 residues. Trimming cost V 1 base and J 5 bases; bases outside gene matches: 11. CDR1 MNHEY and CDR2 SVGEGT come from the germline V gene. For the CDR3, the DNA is TGTGCCAGCAGTTACTTACCATCAGACAGGGATAATAATTCACCCCTCCACTTT. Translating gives CASSYLPSDRDNNSPLHF.

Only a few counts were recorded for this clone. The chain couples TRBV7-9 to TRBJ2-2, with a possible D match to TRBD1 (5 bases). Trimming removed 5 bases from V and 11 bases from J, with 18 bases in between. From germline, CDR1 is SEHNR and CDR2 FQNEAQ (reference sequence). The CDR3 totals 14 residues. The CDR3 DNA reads TGTGCCAGCAGCAAAGGGGCTATCCAACCTGAGCTGTTTTTT. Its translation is CASSKGAIQPELFF. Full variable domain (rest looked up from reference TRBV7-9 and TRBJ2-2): DTGVSQNPRHKITKRGQNVTFRCDPISEHNRLYWYRQTLGQGPEFLTYFQNEAQLEKSRLLSDRFSAERPKGSFSTLEIQRTEQGDSAMYLCASSKGAIQPELFFGEGSRLTVL.

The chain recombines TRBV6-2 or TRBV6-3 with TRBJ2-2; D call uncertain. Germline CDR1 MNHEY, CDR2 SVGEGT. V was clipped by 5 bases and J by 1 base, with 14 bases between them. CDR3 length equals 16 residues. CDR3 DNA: TGTGCCAGCAGTCGGACGGCCGCCCGGAACACCGGGGAGCTGTTTTTT. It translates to CASSRTAARNTGELFF.

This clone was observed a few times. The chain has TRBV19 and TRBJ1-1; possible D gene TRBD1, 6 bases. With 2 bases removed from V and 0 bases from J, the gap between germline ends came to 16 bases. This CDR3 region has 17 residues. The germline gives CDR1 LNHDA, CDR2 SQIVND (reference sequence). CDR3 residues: CASSINGGRSMNTEAFF. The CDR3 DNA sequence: TGTGCCAGTAGTATAAATGGGGGCAGGTCAATGAACACTGAAGCTTTCTTT.

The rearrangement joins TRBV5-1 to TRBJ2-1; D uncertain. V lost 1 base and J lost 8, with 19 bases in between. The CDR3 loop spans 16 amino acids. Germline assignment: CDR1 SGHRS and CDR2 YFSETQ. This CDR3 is CASSLYTSYSGDEQFF. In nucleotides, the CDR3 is TGCGCCAGCAGCTTGTATACAAGTTATTCGGGTGATGAGCAGTTCTTC. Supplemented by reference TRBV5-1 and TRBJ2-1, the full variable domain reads KAGVTQTPRYLIKTRGQQVTLSCSPISGHRSVSWYQQTPGQGLQFLFEYFSETQRNKGNFPGRFSGRQFSNSRSEMNVSTLELGDSALYLCASSLYTSYSGDEQFFGPGTRLTVL.

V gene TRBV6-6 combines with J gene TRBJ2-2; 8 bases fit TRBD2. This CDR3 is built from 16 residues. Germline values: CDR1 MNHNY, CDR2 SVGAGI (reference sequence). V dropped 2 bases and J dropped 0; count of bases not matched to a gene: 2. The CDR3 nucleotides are TGTGCCAGCAGTTACCGAGCGGGGGCGAACACCGGGGAGCTGTTTTTT. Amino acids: CASSYRAGANTGELFF.

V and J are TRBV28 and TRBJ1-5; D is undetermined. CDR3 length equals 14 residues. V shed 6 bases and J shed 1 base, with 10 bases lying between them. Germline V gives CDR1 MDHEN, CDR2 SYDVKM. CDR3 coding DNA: TGTGCCAGCAGACCCATTGCAAGCAATCAGCCCCAGCATTTT. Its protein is CASRPIASNQPQHF. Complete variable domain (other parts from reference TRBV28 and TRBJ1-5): DVKVTQSSRYLVKRTGEKVFLECVQDMDHENMFWYRQDPGLGLRLIYFSYDVKMKEKGDIPEGYSVSREKKERFSLILESASTNQTSMYLCASRPIASNQPQHFGDGTRLSIL.

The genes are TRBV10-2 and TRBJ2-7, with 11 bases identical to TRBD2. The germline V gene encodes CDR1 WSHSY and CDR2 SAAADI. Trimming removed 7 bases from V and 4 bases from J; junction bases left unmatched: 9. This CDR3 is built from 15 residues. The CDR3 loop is CASKSTSGSTYEQYF. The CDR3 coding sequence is TGCGCCAGCAAATCCACTAGCGGGAGTACTTACGAGCAGTACTTC.

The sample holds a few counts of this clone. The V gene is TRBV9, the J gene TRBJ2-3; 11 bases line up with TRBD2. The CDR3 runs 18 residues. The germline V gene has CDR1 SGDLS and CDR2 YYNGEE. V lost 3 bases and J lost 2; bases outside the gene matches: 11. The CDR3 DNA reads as TGTGCCAGCAGCGCGACCATAGCGGGAGGGCCCATCACAGATACGCAGTATTTT. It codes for CASSATIAGGPITDTQYF.

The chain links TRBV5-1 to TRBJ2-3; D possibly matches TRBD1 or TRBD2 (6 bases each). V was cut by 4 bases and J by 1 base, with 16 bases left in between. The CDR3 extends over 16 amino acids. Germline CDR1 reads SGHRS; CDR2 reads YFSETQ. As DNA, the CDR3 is TGCGCCAGCAGCCCAGGTCGGGGGCCAGGCACAGATACGCAGTATTTT. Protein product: CASSPGRGPGTDTQYF.

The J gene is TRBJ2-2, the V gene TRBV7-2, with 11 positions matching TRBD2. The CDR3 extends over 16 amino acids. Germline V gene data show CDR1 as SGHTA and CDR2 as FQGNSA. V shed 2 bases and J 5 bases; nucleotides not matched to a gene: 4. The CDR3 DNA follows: TGTGCCAGCAGCTTACGCGGGACTAGCGGTACCGGGGAGCTGTTTTTT. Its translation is CASSLRGTSGTGELFF.

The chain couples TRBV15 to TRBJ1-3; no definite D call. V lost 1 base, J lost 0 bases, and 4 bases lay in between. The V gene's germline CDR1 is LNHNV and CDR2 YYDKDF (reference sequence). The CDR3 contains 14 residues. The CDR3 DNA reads TGTGCCACCAGCAGAGGGGGCTCTGGAAACACCATATATTTT. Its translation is CATSRGGSGNTIYF.

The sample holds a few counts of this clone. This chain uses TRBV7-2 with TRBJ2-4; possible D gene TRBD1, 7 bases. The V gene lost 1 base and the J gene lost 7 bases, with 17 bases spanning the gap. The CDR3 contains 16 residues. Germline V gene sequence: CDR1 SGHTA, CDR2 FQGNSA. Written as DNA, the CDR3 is TGTGCCAGCAGCTTAGATATGGCAGGGGGGCGCAACATTCAGTACTTC. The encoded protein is CASSLDMAGGRNIQYF.

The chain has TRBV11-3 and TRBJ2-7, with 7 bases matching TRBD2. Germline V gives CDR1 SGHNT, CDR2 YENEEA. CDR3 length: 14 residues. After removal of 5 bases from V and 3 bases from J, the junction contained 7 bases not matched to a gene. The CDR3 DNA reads TGTGCCAGCAGCGCCGGGACTACCTACTACGAGCAGTACTTC. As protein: CASSAGTTYYEQYF.

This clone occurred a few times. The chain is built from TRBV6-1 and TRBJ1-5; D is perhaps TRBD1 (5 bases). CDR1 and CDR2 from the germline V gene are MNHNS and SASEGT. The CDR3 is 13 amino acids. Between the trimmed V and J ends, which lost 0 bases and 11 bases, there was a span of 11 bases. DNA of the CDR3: TGTGCCAGCAGTGAAGCGCGGGGGGTGGCCCAGCATTTT. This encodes CASSEARGVAQHF.

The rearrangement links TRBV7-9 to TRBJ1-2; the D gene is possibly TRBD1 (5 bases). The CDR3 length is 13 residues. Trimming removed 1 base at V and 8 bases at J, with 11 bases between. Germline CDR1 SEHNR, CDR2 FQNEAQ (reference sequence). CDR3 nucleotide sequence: TGTGCCAGCAGCTTAGTGGGCAGGGCCGGCTACACCTTC. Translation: CASSLVGRAGYTF.

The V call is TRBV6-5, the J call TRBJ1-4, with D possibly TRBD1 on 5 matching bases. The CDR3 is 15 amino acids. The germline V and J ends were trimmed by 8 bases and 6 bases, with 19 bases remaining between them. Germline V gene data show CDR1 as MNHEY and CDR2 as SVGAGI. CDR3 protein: CASGGIQVRDEKLFF. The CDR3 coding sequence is TGTGCCAGCGGGGGTATACAGGTACGGGATGAAAAACTGTTTTTT.

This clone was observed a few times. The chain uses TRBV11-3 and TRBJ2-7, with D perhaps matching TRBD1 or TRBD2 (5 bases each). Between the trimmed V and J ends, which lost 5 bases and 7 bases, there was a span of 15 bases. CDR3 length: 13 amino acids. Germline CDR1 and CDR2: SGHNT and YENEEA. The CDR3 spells CASSPSRDREQYF. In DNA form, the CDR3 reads TGTGCCAGCAGCCCGAGCCGGGACCGAGAGCAGTACTTC.

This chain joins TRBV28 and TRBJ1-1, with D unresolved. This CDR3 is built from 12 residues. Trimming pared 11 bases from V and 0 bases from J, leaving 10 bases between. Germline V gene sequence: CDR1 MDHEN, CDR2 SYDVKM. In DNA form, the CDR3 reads TGTGCCGCCTTGACCATGAACACTGAAGCTTTCTTT. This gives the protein CAALTMNTEAFF.

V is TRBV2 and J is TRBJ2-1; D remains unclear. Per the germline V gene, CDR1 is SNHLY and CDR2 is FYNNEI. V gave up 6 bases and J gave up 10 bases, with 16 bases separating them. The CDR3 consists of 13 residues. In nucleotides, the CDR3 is TGTGCCAGCAGCCGGGTCGCCGTAGGGGAGCAGTTCTTC. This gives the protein CASSRVAVGEQFF. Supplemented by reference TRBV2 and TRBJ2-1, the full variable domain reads EPEVTQTPSHQVTQMGQEVILRCVPISNHLYFYWYRQILGQKVEFLVSFYNNEISEKSEIFDDQFSVERPDGSNFTLKIRSTKLEDSAMYFCASSRVAVGEQFFGPGTRLTVL.